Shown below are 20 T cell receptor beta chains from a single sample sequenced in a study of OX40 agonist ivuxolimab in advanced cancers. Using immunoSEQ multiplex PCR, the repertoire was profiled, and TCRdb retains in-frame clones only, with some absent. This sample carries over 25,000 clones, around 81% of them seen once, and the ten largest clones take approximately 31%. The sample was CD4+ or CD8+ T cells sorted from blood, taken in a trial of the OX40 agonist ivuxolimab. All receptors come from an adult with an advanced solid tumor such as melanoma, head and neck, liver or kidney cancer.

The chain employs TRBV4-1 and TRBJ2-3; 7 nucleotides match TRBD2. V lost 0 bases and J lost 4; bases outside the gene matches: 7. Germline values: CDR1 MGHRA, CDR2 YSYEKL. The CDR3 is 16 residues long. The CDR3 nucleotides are TGCGCCAGCAGCCAAGATACCGCGGGAGTAGCAGATACGCAGTATTTT. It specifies CASSQDTAGVADTQYF.

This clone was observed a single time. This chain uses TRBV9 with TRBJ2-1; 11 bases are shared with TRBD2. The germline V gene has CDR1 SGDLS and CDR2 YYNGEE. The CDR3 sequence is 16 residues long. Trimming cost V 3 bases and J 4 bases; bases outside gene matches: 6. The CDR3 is CASSDTIAGGYNEQFF. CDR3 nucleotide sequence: TGTGCCAGCAGCGATACGATAGCGGGGGGGTACAATGAGCAGTTCTTC.

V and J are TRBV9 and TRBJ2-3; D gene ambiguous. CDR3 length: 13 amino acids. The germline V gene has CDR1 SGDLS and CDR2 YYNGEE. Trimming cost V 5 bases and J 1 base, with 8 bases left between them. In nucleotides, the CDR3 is TGTGCCAGCAGTCTCGGTGGCACAGATACGCAGTATTTT. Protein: CASSLGGTDTQYF.

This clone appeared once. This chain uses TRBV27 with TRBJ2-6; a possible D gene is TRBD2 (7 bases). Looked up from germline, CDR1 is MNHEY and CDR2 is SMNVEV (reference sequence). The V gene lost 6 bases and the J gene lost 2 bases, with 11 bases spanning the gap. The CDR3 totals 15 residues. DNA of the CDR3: TGTGCCAGCAGGATAGGGGGGGCTGGGGCCAACGTCCTGACTTTC. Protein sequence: CASRIGGAGANVLTF.

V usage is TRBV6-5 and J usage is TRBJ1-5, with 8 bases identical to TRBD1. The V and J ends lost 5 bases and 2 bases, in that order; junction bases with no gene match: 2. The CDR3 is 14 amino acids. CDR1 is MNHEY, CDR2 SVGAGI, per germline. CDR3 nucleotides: TGTGCCAGCAGTCCACAGGGGGGCAATCAGCCCCAGCATTTT. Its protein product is CASSPQGGNQPQHF.

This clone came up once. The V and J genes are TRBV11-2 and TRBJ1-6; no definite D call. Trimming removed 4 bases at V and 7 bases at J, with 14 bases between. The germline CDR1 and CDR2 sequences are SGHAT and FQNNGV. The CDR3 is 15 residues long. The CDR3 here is CASSSYSVPNSPLHF. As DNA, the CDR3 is TGTGCCAGCAGCTCCTATAGTGTACCGAATTCACCCCTCCACTTT.

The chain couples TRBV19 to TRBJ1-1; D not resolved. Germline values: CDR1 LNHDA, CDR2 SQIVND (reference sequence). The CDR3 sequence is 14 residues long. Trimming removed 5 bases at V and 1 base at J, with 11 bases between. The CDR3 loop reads CASSLGGPNTEAFF. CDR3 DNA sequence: TGTGCCAGTAGTTTGGGCGGACCGAACACTGAAGCTTTCTTT. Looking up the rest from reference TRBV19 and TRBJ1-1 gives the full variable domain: DGGITQSPKYLFRKEGQNVTLSCEQNLNHDAMYWYRQDPGQGLRLIYYSQIVNDFQKGDIAEGYSVSREKKESFPLTVTSAQKNPTAFYLCASSLGGPNTEAFFGQGTRLTVV.

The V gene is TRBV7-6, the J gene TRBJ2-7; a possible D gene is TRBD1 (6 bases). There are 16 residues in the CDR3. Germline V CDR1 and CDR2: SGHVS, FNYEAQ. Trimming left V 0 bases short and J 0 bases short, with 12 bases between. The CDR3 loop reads CASSLAIQGSSYEQYF. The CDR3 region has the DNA TGTGCCAGCAGCTTAGCGATTCAGGGGAGCTCCTACGAGCAGTACTTC.

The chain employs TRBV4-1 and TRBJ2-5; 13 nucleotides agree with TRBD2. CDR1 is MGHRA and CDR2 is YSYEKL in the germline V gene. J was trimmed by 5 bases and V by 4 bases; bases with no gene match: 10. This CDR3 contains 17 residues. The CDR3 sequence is CASSPRTSGSWRETQYF. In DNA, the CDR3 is TGCGCCAGCAGCCCCCGGACTAGCGGGAGTTGGCGGGAGACCCAGTACTTC.

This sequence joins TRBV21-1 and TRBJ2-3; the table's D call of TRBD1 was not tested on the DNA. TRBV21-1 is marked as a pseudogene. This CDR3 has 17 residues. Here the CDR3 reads CASSSDGRGFCTDTQYF. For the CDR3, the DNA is TGTGCCAGCAGCTCTGATGGCAGGGGCTTTTGCACAGATACGCAGTATTTT.

The CDR3 sequence: CASSSFTSPTYEQYF. The CDR3 DNA is TGTGCCAGCAGCTCGTTTACATCTCCCACCTACGAGCAGTACTTC. The gene calls are TRBV7-2 and TRBJ2-7, with D hard to call. The V gene's germline CDR1 is SGHTA and CDR2 FQGNSA. The CDR3 is 15 amino acids. With 4 bases removed from V and 2 bases from J, the gap between germline ends came to 15 bases. Full variable domain (remainder filled in from reference TRBV7-2 and TRBJ2-7): GAGVSQSPSNKVTEKGKDVELRCDPISGHTALYWYRQSLGQGLEFLIYFQGNSAPDKSGLPSDRFSAERTGGSVSTLTIQRTQQEDSAVYLCASSSFTSPTYEQYFGPGTRLTVT.

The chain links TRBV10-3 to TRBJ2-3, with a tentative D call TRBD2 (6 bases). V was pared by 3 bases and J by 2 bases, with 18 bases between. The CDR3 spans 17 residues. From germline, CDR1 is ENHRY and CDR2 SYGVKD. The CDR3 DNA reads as TGTGCCATCAGTGAAGGCAGGTGGAGGGGAAACACAGATACGCAGTATTTT. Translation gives CAISEGRWRGNTDTQYF.

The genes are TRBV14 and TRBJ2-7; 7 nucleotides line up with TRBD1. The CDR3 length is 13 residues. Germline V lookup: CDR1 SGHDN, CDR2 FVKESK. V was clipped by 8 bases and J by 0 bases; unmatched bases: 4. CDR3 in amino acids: CASGGQSSYEQYF. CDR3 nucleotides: TGTGCCAGCGGGGGACAGAGCTCCTACGAGCAGTACTTC.

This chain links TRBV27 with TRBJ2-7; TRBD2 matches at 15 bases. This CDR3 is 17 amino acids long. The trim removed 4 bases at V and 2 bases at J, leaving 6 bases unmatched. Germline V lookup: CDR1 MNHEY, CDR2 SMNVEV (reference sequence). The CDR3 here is CASSSAGTSGRPYEQYF. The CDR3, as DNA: TGTGCCAGCAGTTCAGCCGGGACTAGCGGGAGGCCCTACGAGCAGTACTTC.

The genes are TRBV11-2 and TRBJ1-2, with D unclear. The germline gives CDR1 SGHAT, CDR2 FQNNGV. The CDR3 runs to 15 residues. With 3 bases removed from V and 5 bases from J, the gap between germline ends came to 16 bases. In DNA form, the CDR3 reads TGTGCCAGCAGCTTTGCGTCAGCAGGATCGTATGGCTACACCTTC. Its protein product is CASSFASAGSYGYTF.

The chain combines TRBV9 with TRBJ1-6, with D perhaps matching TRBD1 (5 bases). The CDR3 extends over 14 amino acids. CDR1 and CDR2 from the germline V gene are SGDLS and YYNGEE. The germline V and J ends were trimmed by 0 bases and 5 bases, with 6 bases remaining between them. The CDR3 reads CASSVGDDNSPLHF. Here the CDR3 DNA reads TGTGCCAGCAGCGTAGGGGACGATAATTCACCCCTCCACTTT.

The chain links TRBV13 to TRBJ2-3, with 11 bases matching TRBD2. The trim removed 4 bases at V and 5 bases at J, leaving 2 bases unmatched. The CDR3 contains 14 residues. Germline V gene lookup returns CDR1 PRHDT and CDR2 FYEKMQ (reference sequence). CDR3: CASSSGLAEDTQYF. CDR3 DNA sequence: TGTGCCAGCAGCTCGGGACTAGCGGAAGATACGCAGTATTTT.

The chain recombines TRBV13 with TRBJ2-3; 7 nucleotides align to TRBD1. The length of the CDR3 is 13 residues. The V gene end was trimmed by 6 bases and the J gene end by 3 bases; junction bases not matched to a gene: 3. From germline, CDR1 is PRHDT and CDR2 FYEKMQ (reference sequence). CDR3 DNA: TGTGCCAGCAGACCGACAGGGACAGATACGCAGTATTTT. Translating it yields CASRPTGTDTQYF.

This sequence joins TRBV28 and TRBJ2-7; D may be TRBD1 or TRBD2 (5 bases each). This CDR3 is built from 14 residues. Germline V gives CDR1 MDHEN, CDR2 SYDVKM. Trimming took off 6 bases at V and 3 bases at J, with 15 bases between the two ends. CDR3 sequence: CASRFQGRGYEQYF. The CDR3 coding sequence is TGTGCCAGCAGGTTCCAGGGACGGGGCTACGAGCAGTACTTC. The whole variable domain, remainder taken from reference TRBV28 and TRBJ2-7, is DVKVTQSSRYLVKRTGEKVFLECVQDMDHENMFWYRQDPGLGLRLIYFSYDVKMKEKGDIPEGYSVSREKKERFSLILESASTNQTSMYLCASRFQGRGYEQYFGPGTRLTVT.

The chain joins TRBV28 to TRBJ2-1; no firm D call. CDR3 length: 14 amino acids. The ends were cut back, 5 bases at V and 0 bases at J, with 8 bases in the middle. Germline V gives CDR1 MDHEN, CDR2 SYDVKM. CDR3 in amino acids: CASSPYLSYNEQFF. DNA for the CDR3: TGTGCCAGCAGTCCTTATCTCTCCTACAATGAGCAGTTCTTC. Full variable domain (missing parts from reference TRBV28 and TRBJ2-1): DVKVTQSSRYLVKRTGEKVFLECVQDMDHENMFWYRQDPGLGLRLIYFSYDVKMKEKGDIPEGYSVSREKKERFSLILESASTNQTSMYLCASSPYLSYNEQFFGPGTRLTVL.